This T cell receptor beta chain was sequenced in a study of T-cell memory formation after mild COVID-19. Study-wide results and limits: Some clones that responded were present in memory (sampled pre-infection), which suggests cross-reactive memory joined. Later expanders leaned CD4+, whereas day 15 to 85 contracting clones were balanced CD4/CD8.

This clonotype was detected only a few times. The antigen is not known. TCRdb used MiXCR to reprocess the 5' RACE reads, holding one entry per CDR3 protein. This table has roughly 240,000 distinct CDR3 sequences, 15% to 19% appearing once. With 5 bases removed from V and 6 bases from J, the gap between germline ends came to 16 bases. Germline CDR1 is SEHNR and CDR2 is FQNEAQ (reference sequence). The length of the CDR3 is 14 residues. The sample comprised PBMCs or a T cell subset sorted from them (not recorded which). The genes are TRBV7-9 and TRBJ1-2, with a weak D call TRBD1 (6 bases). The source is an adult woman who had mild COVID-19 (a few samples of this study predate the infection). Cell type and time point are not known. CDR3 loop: CASSRPGTKDGYTF. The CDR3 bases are TGTGCCAGCAGCAGACCCGGGACAAAGGATGGCTACACCTTC.